These 4 T cell receptor beta chains were all obtained from the same sample, sequenced in a study of T cells in Graves' hyperthyroidism and ophthalmopathy. TCR beta CDR3 regions were amplified from RNA transcripts. RT-PCR in the first round (using the HTBI primer set) targeted the TCR CDR3. MiXCR was run by TCRdb on the multiplex PCR reads, yielding one entry per CDR3 protein. The sample includes roughly 180,000 distinct CDR3 sequences, just under 9.5% of them seen just once. Specimen: blood. Every receptor here comes from a young woman with Graves' hyperthyroidism that later progressed to Graves' ophthalmopathy.

The sample holds many counts of this clonotype. V gene TRBV29-1 combines with J gene TRBJ2-7, with TRBD2 matching over 8 bases. V gave up 7 bases and J gave up 3 bases; unmatched junction bases: 11. CDR1 is SQVTM, CDR2 ANQGSEA, per germline. CDR3 length equals 14 residues. In DNA form, the CDR3 reads TGCAGCGCAACCGAGCGGGAGTTAGGCTACGAGCAGTACTTC. Amino acids: CSATERELGYEQYF.

The chain couples TRBV30 to TRBJ1-6; D uncertain. CDR1 GTSNPN and CDR2 SVGIG come from the germline V gene (reference sequence). The CDR3 is made up of 14 amino acids. Between the trimmed V and J ends, which lost 0 bases and 6 bases, there was a span of 9 bases. CDR3 residues: CAWSVRVGNSPLHF. For the CDR3, the DNA is TGTGCCTGGAGTGTAAGGGTGGGTAATTCACCCCTCCACTTT.

In its sample, this clonotype was seen many times. For the CDR3, the DNA is TGTGCCAGCAGCCACCGACAGGGAAGGGAGAATGAGCAGTTCTTC. It codes for CASSHRQGRENEQFF. The chain carries TRBV13 and TRBJ2-1; 7 positions match TRBD1. This CDR3 comprises 15 residues. Germline V gene data show CDR1 as PRHDT and CDR2 as FYEKMQ (reference sequence). Losses at the gene ends were 5 bases for V and 7 bases for J; bases not matched to a gene: 11.

This clonotype was seen repeatedly, ten times or more. V usage is TRBV27 and J usage is TRBJ2-5; 13 nucleotides match TRBD2. This CDR3 spans 16 amino acids. Germline V lookup: CDR1 MNHEY, CDR2 SMNVEV (reference sequence). The V gene end was trimmed by 5 bases and the J gene end by 2 bases; junction bases not matched to a gene: 5. This CDR3 is CASSTTSGGKQETQYF. CDR3 in DNA: TGTGCCAGCAGTACGACTAGCGGGGGGAAGCAAGAGACCCAGTACTTC.